The sequence of this T cell receptor (beta chain) was determined in a study of blood T cell repertoires in COVID-19. Study background: Donors in the United States, Italy and Spain gave samples during acute or convalescent COVID-19. The cDNA or gDNA used as material had been derived from T cells, B-cell-depleted T cells, or PBMCs.

Per the original methods: Quantification of nucleated cells was approximated via reference gene primer amplification. Some clones are missing from TCRdb's copy, which holds only in-frame ones; the method was immunoSEQ multiplex PCR. V, J and clone size are those of that table, while D and trimming were read from the DNA. This table has around 200,000 clones, about nine tenths appearing once. V was trimmed by 1 base and J by 8 bases, leaving 6 bases between them. CDR3 length equals 12 residues. Germline values: CDR1 SEHNR, CDR2 FQNEAQ (reference sequence). Sequencing used peripheral blood. The sequence was collected from a man aged 30 to 39 with acute or convalescent COVID-19. This sequence joins TRBV7-9 and TRBJ2-4, with a tentative D call TRBD2 (5 bases). CDR3 sequence reads: CASSLVGDIQYF. In nucleotides, the CDR3 is TGTGCCAGCAGCTTAGTCGGGGACATTCAGTACTTC.